This is a list of T cell receptor beta chains from one sample in a study of T cells in Graves' hyperthyroidism and ophthalmopathy. TCRdb redid the calling of the multiplex PCR reads with MiXCR, one entry per CDR3 protein. The sample has around 570,000 distinct CDR3 sequences; around 20% are singletons. The sequenced sample consisted of blood. All receptors derive from a man aged 40-49 years with Graves' ophthalmopathy. CDR3s include the opening cysteine and the closing phenylalanine or tryptophan. A D gene is named only where the DNA matches it firmly. Size is omitted from some rows. Given values are once, few, many or a class for expanded clones.

D gene,V gene,clone size,J gene,CDR3 DNA,CDR3 protein
-,TRBV20-1,many,TRBJ1-5,TGCAGTGCCCTAGGGAATGGGGCTAGAGGCAATCAGCCCCAGCATTTT,CSALGNGARGNQPQHF
TRBD1,TRBV6-1,many,TRBJ1-1,TGTGCCAGCAGTTTCGCTCCGGGACAGGGTAGGACTGAAGCTTTCTTT,CASSFAPGQGRTEAFF
-,TRBV13,-,TRBJ1-6,TGTGCCAGCAGCTTAAGGGCTCTCAGCTCCTATAATTCACCCCTCCACTTT,CASSLRALSSYNSPLHF
-,TRBV3-1,many,TRBJ1-2,TGTGCCAGCAGTCCTCAGATGGGGGTTGATGGCTACACCTTC,CASSPQMGVDGYTF
-,TRBV6-1,few,TRBJ1-2,TGTGCCAGCAGTGAAGCAGGCCCCCCGAACAGCTATGGCTACACCTTC,CASSEAGPPNSYGYTF
-,TRBV7-9,-,TRBJ1-2,TGTGCCAGCAGCGTAGGCTTTAAGTATGGCTACACCTTC,CASSVGFKYGYTF
TRBD2,TRBV2,many,TRBJ2-1,TGTGCCAGCTTAATAGCGGGAGTGGGTTACAATGAGCAGTTCTTC,CASLIAGVGYNEQFF
-,TRBV18,many,TRBJ1-3,TGTGCCAGCTCACCACGCGAGGGCCCTGGAAACACCATATATTTT,CASSPREGPGNTIYF
TRBD1,TRBV11-2,many,TRBJ1-6,TGTGCCAGCAGCCCCGGGACAGGGAGGTATAATTCACCCCTCCACTTT,CASSPGTGRYNSPLHF
TRBD1,TRBV7-2,few,TRBJ1-3,TGTGCCAGCAGTTCGGGACAGGTTGTCTCTGGAAACACCATATATTTT,CASSSGQVVSGNTIYF
-,TRBV6-1,-,TRBJ2-1,TGTGCCAGCTATCATCCGGGGGCCGGTACTAATGAGCAGTTCTTC,CASYHPGAGTNEQFF
-,TRBV3-1,many,TRBJ2-7,TGTGCCAGCAGCCAAGATAACGTACTCTCCTACGAGCAGTACTTC,CASSQDNVLSYEQYF
TRBD2,TRBV30,many,TRBJ2-7,TGTGCCTGGAGCAAATATAGCGGGAGGGTTTACGAGCAGTACTTC,CAWSKYSGRVYEQYF
-,TRBV5-1,many,TRBJ1-6,TGCGCCAGCAGCTTGAGTGGGACAAGGAATTCACCCCTCCACTTT,CASSLSGTRNSPLHF
-,TRBV6-1,-,TRBJ1-5,TGTGCCAGCAACCCCACCGGGACTAATCAGCCCCAGCATTTT,CASNPTGTNQPQHF
TRBD1,TRBV4-1,-,TRBJ1-2,TGCGCCAGCAGCACAAGACAGGGGAACTATGGCTACACCTTC,CASSTRQGNYGYTF
-,TRBV11-2,many,TRBJ2-7,TGTGCCAGCAGCTTGACGGGGGCACCGCACTACGAGCAGTACTTC,CASSLTGAPHYEQYF
TRBD2,TRBV20-1,many,TRBJ2-7,TGCAGTGCCACCGGGACTAGCGGGGGCCCCTACGAGCAGTACTTC,CSATGTSGGPYEQYF
TRBD1,TRBV2,few,TRBJ2-7,TGTGCCAGCAGTTTAGCGCTGGGGGACGCCAGGGGGTACGAGCAGTACTTC,CASSLALGDARGYEQYF
-,TRBV2,-,TRBJ2-3,TGTGCCAGCAGAAGAGAGGTGGGGCGGAGGGATACGCAGTATTTT,CASRREVGRRDTQYF
-,TRBV12-3/TRBV12-4,few,TRBJ2-7,TGTGCCAGCAGCGGAGCGGATTCCTACGAGCAGTACTTC,CASSGADSYEQYF
-,TRBV27,-,TRBJ1-1,TGTGCCAGCACCAAGGGGACTGAAGCTTTCTTT,CASTKGTEAFF
-,TRBV6-1,few,TRBJ2-2,TGTGCCAGCAGTCCAGGGGGCATCCGGGAGGACGCGAACACCGGGGAGCTGTTTTTT,CASSPGGIREDANTGELFF
TRBD1,TRBV12-3/TRBV12-4,many,TRBJ1-4,TGTGCCAGCAGAGGGGAGGGGGCTGGTAATGAAAAACTGTTTTTT,CASRGEGAGNEKLFF
-,TRBV5-1,-,TRBJ2-1,TGCGCCAGCACCATCCAGGGGGGGCCCTACAATGAGCAGTTCTTC,CASTIQGGPYNEQFF
-,TRBV12-3/TRBV12-4,few,TRBJ2-1,TGTGCCAGCAGTTTTTCCCGTAACTCCTACAATGAGCAGTTCTTC,CASSFSRNSYNEQFF
-,TRBV7-8,many,TRBJ2-3,TGTGCCAGCAGCTTAGGCCTAGGGGCGGGCACAGATACGCAGTATTTT,CASSLGLGAGTDTQYF
-,TRBV5-1,many,TRBJ2-1,TGCGCCAGCAGCTTGGCTCCAGTCAGACAGGACAATGAGCAGTTCTTC,CASSLAPVRQDNEQFF
-,TRBV18,-,TRBJ2-1,TGTGCCAGCTCACCACGCCAGGGACTCGACCCGAATGAGCAGTTCTTC,CASSPRQGLDPNEQFF
TRBD1,TRBV11-2,many,TRBJ1-4,TGTGCCAGCAGCCCCGGGACAGGGAGGGCTAATGAAAAACTGTTTTTT,CASSPGTGRANEKLFF
-,TRBV10-3,many,TRBJ2-7,TGTGCCATCAGTGAGAGAACAGGGTATTGGTACGAGCAGTACTTC,CAISERTGYWYEQYF
-,TRBV4-2,few,TRBJ2-1,TGTGCCAGCAGCCCTTTAGGGCTAGGGTCGGGTGAGCAGTTCTTC,CASSPLGLGSGEQFF
-,TRBV3-1,many,TRBJ1-2,TGTGCCAGCAGCCTTCAAGGGAGGTATGGCTACACCTTC,CASSLQGRYGYTF
-,TRBV5-6,many,TRBJ2-1,TGTGCCAGCAACCACGACCGTTACAATGAGCAGTTCTTC,CASNHDRYNEQFF
TRBD2,TRBV5-5,-,TRBJ2-5,TGTGCCAGCAGCCCCACCCCAGCGGGAGAGATATTGTACCAAGAGACCCAGTACTTC,CASSPTPAGEILYQETQYF
-,TRBV7-2,-,TRBJ2-1,TGTGCCAGCAGCTTTACCGGTTACAATGAGCAGTTCTTC,CASSFTGYNEQFF
-,TRBV28,-,TRBJ2-2,TGTGCCAGCAGTATTACAGGGAGGGAGCTGTTTTTT,CASSITGRELFF
TRBD1,TRBV29-1,-,TRBJ2-3,TGCAGCGTCATGGCGGGACAGGGCCCAGATACGCAGTATTTT,CSVMAGQGPDTQYF
-,TRBV12-3/TRBV12-4,few,TRBJ2-6,TGTGCCAGCAGTTTATGGGAGTTTTCTGGGGCCGACGTCCTGACTTTC,CASSLWEFSGADVLTF
-,TRBV27,few,TRBJ2-3,TGTGCCAGCAGTTTTTCGGGGAGAAGCACAGATACGCAGTATTTT,CASSFSGRSTDTQYF
TRBD2,TRBV15,-,TRBJ2-1,TGTGCCACCAGCGGACGGCCCGGACTAGCGGGAGATGAGCAGTTCTTC,CATSGRPGLAGDEQFF
-,TRBV5-1,many,TRBJ1-1,TGCGCCAGCAGCTTGCCCGGGAGACAGGAAGCTTTCTTT,CASSLPGRQEAFF
-,TRBV12-3/TRBV12-4,-,TRBJ2-5,TGTGCCAGCAGTTTAGGAAGTAGGGGACAAGAGACCCAGTACTTC,CASSLGSRGQETQYF
TRBD1,TRBV2,many,TRBJ1-1,TGTGCCAGCAGAGGACAGGGGCAGGCTGAAGCTTTCTTT,CASRGQGQAEAFF
-,TRBV20-1,few,TRBJ1-2,TGCAGTGCTATCGATGCCCAGGGTCGGTATGGCTACACCTTC,CSAIDAQGRYGYTF
-,TRBV24-1,few,TRBJ2-1,TGTGCCACCAGTGATTCGGTCCTCCGGGAGCAGTTCTTC,CATSDSVLREQFF
-,TRBV2,many,TRBJ2-1,TGTGCCAGCAGTGAATTTGGTCGCCCGGGCAATGAGCAGTTCTTC,CASSEFGRPGNEQFF
-,TRBV11-2,many,TRBJ1-5,TGTGCCAGCAGCTTGGGAGTAAATCAGCCCCAGCATTTT,CASSLGVNQPQHF